Described below is a single T cell receptor beta chain sequence and its context. Its antigen is not identified. The trim removed 5 bases at V and 4 bases at J, leaving 7 bases unmatched. The CDR3 extends over 14 amino acids. Germline CDR1 reads SGHTA; CDR2 reads FQGNSA. These data belong to a study of human T cells and chemical hapten exposure. Background on the study: Variation in per-sample TCR yields came mainly from small pooled library volume differences.

As to time point: patch test 2, 6 weeks after DPC sensitization. Treatment noted: therapeutic diphenylcyclopropenone sensitization with weekly scalp DPC. The authors extracted total RNA from unfractionated whole blood. The study enrolled 18 to 70-year-old alopecia patients suitable for DPC. Study-wide results and caveats: Against controls, expanded TCRs gave rise to significantly more large CDR3 similarity clusters.

MiXCR was run by TCRdb on the RACE reads, yielding one entry per CDR3 protein. The sample yields approximately 46,000 distinct CDR3 sequences, 9.5% to 10% seen once. Here the sequenced sample was whole blood, taken in connection with sensitization to the hapten diphenylcyclopropenone (DPC). The J gene is TRBJ1-2, the V gene TRBV7-2; TRBD1 agrees at 7 bases. The source of this sequence is a woman in her twenties or thirties with alopecia areata. Some clones in this sample may be carry-over from other donors' samples. DNA of the CDR3: TGTGCCAGCAGCCCCCGGGGACAGAGCTATGGCTACACCTTC. Residues: CASSPRGQSYGYTF.